This T cell receptor beta chain was sequenced during a study of shared clonotypes between healthy human individuals. About the study: Donors had three CD4 naive, three CD4 memory, two CD8 naive and one CD8 memory plate apiece.

Germline CDR1 reads MNHEY; CDR2 reads SVGAGI. The CDR3 runs to 14 residues. After removal of 6 bases from V and 4 bases from J, the junction contained 7 bases not matched to a gene. Only Caucasian adults living in Nashville, Tennessee served as donors. Measured with immunoSEQ multiplex PCR; TCRdb has only the in-frame clones, and not every one. This table holds some 2,400,000 clones, approximately 96% found once. The specimen sequenced was naive CD4+ T cells sorted from blood. Subset described: CD45RA+ positively selected. The chain has TRBV6-5 and TRBJ2-3; 7 nucleotides align to TRBD2. The sequence came from a man aged 18 to 35 in good health. The CDR3 sequence: CASRGGSNADTQYF. The CDR3 DNA follows: TGTGCCAGCAGAGGCGGGAGTAACGCAGATACGCAGTATTTT.